What follows are 13 T cell receptor beta chains derived from one specimen sequenced in a study of read filtering for tumor transcriptome and immune sequencing. From approximately 430 ng of RNA, a library with molecular barcoded alpha/delta and beta/gamma adaptors was made. TCRdb re-derived calls from the reads in MiXCR, one entry per CDR3 protein. The table shows over 45,000 distinct CDR3 sequences, with about an eighth occurring only once. The sequencing input was a population of CD138-negative cells sorted from bone marrow. The receptors shown here come from a donor aged 40 or over with multiple myeloma.

This sequence joins TRBV11-2 and TRBJ1-3; possible D gene TRBD1, 6 bases. Germline CDR1 SGHAT, CDR2 FQNNGV. The germline V and J ends were trimmed by 5 bases and 0 bases, with 11 bases remaining between them. This CDR3 contains 15 residues. As DNA, the CDR3 is TGTGCCAGCAGCCCCCAGGGACACTCTGGAAACACCATATATTTT. This sequence encodes CASSPQGHSGNTIYF.

There are many counts of this clonotype. The junction differs from germline at one of its ends, possibly a read error. The chain couples TRBV7-2 to TRBJ2-1, with 11 bases lining up with TRBD2. Germline V CDR1 and CDR2: SGHTA, FQGNSA. The CDR3 totals 18 residues. In DNA form, the CDR3 reads TGTGCCGGCAGCCCCCAAAGTTTAGCGGGAGGGGGGTACAATGAGCAGTTCTTC. Protein sequence: CAGSPQSLAGGGYNEQFF.

This clonotype has only a few counts. This may be a read error, as it is one base from a much larger clone. The chain links TRBV20-1 to TRBJ2-7; D is unclear. The germline CDR1 and CDR2 sequences are DFQATT and SNEGSKA (reference sequence). This CDR3 is 15 amino acids long. V shed 3 bases and J shed 3 bases, with 18 bases lying between them. CDR3 nucleotide sequence: TGCAGTGCTAGTGATCAAAGGCAGTCAGGCTACGAGCAGTACTTC. This sequence encodes CSASDQRQSGYEQYF.

This clonotype was seen ten or more times. The gene calls are TRBV11-2 and TRBJ1-3, with no clear D. The CDR3 loop spans 14 amino acids. V was cut by 0 bases and J by 1 base, with 4 bases left in between. CDR1 and CDR2 from the germline V gene are SGHAT and FQNNGV. This CDR3 reads CASSLEASGNTIYF. Written as DNA, the CDR3 is TGTGCCAGCAGCTTAGAGGCATCTGGAAACACCATATATTTT.

Turning to this clonotype: It is likely a read error: a sequence one base away is far more abundant. This chain uses TRBV4-3 with TRBJ1-1, with D hard to call. The CDR3 is 17 residues long. V lost 3 bases and J 4 bases, leaving 21 bases between the germline ends. Germline values: CDR1 LGHNA, CDR2 YSLEER. CDR3: CASSQGDSFRRSTEAFF. CDR3 nucleotides: TGCGCCAGCAGCCAGGGTGATTCCTTTCGACGGAGCACTGAAGCTTTCTTT.

This clonotype was counted many times. This rearrangement joins TRBV19 to TRBJ1-5, with no clear D. The CDR3 runs 16 residues. CDR1 is LNHDA and CDR2 is SQIVND in the germline V gene (reference sequence). Trimming cost V 1 base and J 4 bases, with 14 bases left between them. The CDR3 DNA follows: TGTGCCAGTAGTATAGCGAACTCAAACCGGAATCAGCCCCAGCATTTT. It translates to CASSIANSNRNQPQHF.

This clonotype has a count of ten or more. The chain joins TRBV19 to TRBJ1-6; maybe TRBD1 (5 bases). Germline V gene sequence: CDR1 LNHDA, CDR2 SQIVND (reference sequence). The V and J ends lost 6 bases and 6 bases respectively, with 12 bases between them. The CDR3 runs to 14 residues. The CDR3 DNA sequence: TGTGCCAGTAGCCTCGACAGCACTAATTCACCCCTCCACTTT. Its translation is CASSLDSTNSPLHF.

This clonotype has a count of ten or more. The J gene is TRBJ2-7, the V gene TRBV4-2, with no clear D. The CDR3 has 15 residues. Trimming stripped 0 bases from V and 2 bases from J, with 11 bases between. Germline CDR1 is LGHNA and CDR2 is YNFKEQ. CDR3 residues: CASSQEVRPPYEQYF. The CDR3 bases are TGTGCCAGCAGCCAAGAGGTACGCCCACCCTACGAGCAGTACTTC.

This clonotype occurred many times. The chain is built from TRBV18 and TRBJ2-1; D may match TRBD1 or TRBD2 (5 bases each). Between the trimmed V and J ends, which lost 0 bases and 8 bases, there was a span of 14 bases. CDR1 and CDR2 from the germline V gene are KGHSH and LQKENI. This CDR3 has 15 residues. The CDR3 is CASSPPGTQLYEQFF. The CDR3 bases are TGTGCCAGCTCACCACCGGGGACCCAGCTATATGAGCAGTTCTTC.

This clonotype was recorded at least ten times. V is TRBV2 and J is TRBJ2-7, with no clear D. The CDR3 totals 14 residues. Germline CDR1 is SNHLY and CDR2 is FYNNEI. V shed 6 bases and J shed 2 bases, with 14 bases lying between them. Here the CDR3 DNA reads TGTGCCAGCAGCCACGGGCGGAGAACCTACGAGCAGTACTTC. Protein: CASSHGRRTYEQYF.

This clonotype was counted many times. The rearrangement links TRBV29-1 to TRBJ2-1; weak D call: TRBD2 (6 bases). The CDR3 is 11 amino acids. Trimming stripped 7 bases from V and 5 bases from J, with 9 bases between. Germline assignment: CDR1 SQVTM and CDR2 ANQGSEA. The CDR3 region is CSAGEDNEQFF. DNA of the CDR3: TGCAGCGCGGGGGAGGACAATGAGCAGTTCTTC.

The rearrangement joins TRBV18 to TRBJ1-1, with no clear D. This CDR3 region has 15 residues. The germline CDR1 and CDR2 sequences are KGHSH and LQKENI. V lost 2 bases, J lost 1 base, and 11 bases lay in between. CDR3 nucleotide sequence: TGTGCCAGCTCACCAGGCGGACGGGGGAACACTGAAGCTTTCTTT. Translation: CASSPGGRGNTEAFF.

This clonotype was counted at least ten times. The chain has TRBV28 and TRBJ2-3, with 7 bases aligning to TRBD2. This CDR3 has 13 amino acids. Per the germline V gene, CDR1 is MDHEN and CDR2 is SYDVKM. Trimming cost V 1 base and J 5 bases; bases outside gene matches: 0. CDR3 in amino acids: CASSLSGGDTQYF. CDR3 nucleotides: TGTGCCAGCAGTTTATCGGGGGGAGATACGCAGTATTTT. Combining the CDR3 with reference TRBV28 and TRBJ2-3 gives the whole variable domain DVKVTQSSRYLVKRTGEKVFLECVQDMDHENMFWYRQDPGLGLRLIYFSYDVKMKEKGDIPEGYSVSREKKERFSLILESASTNQTSMYLCASSLSGGDTQYFGPGTRLTVL.